Below, 10 T cell receptor beta chains from the same sample are listed, as sequenced in a study of identical twins. TCRdb fed the 5' RACE reads into MiXCR, producing one record per CDR3 protein. Here the sample spans under 1 million distinct CDR3 sequences, 9% to 15% being singletons. The same data also contributed to another study, on yellow fever vaccine responses in identical twins.

The sample comprised PBMCs. The receptor set was obtained from a woman aged 18 to 35 in good health.

The V call is TRBV28, the J call TRBJ2-1; D tentatively reads TRBD1 or TRBD2 (7 bases each). Trimming shortened V by 1 base and J by 2 bases, and 12 bases separated the two germline ends. CDR3 size: 16 residues. CDR1 is MDHEN, CDR2 SYDVKM, per germline. The CDR3 DNA reads TGTGCCAGCAGTTTATCGGCAGGGGGGGCCTACAATGAGCAGTTCTTC. It is translated as CASSLSAGGAYNEQFF.

This chain joins TRBV7-6 and TRBJ2-1, with 9 bases lining up with TRBD2. J lost 6 bases, V lost 5 bases, and 5 bases had no gene match. The CDR3 is 14 amino acids. Germline V lookup: CDR1 SGHVS, CDR2 FNYEAQ. The CDR3 loop is CASSMQTSGNEQFF. CDR3 nucleotides: TGTGCCAGCAGCATGCAGACTAGCGGCAATGAGCAGTTCTTC.

The V call is TRBV2, the J call TRBJ2-2; no clear D. V lost 3 bases and J 0 bases, leaving 5 bases between the germline ends. This CDR3 spans 14 amino acids. Germline V gene sequence: CDR1 SNHLY, CDR2 FYNNEI. The CDR3 nucleotides read TGTGCCAGCAGTGACTCATCGAACACCGGGGAGCTGTTTTTT. The encoded protein is CASSDSSNTGELFF.

This chain joins TRBV3-1 and TRBJ1-1, with D possibly matching TRBD1 (5 bases). The CDR3 has 15 amino acids. The V end lost 7 bases, the J end lost 4 bases, and 19 bases lay between the germline ends. Germline V gene sequence: CDR1 LGHDT, CDR2 YNNKEL (reference sequence). CDR3 nucleotides: TGTGCCAGCACCAAGCCGGGACTTGGGGGCACTGAAGCTTTCTTT. This gives the protein CASTKPGLGGTEAFF. The full variable domain, in which reference TRBV3-1 and TRBJ1-1 provide the parts outside the CDR3, is DTAVSQTPKYLVTQMGNDKSIKCEQNLGHDTMYWYKQDSKKFLKIMFSYNNKELIINETVPNRFSPKSPDKAHLNLHINSLELGDSAVYFCASTKPGLGGTEAFFGQGTRLTVV.

The rearrangement uses TRBV27 and TRBJ2-7; D unresolved. The V gene lost 4 bases and the J gene lost 1 base, with 11 bases spanning the gap. The CDR3 is 14 amino acids. Germline CDR1 MNHEY, CDR2 SMNVEV (reference sequence). CDR3 sequence reads: CASSSVARSYEQYF. The CDR3 DNA reads TGTGCCAGCAGTTCGGTAGCCAGGTCCTACGAGCAGTACTTC.

This clonotype was seen at least ten times. V gene TRBV28 combines with J gene TRBJ1-4; TRBD1 matches at 7 bases. The CDR3 runs 15 residues. Germline V CDR1 and CDR2: MDHEN, SYDVKM. V gave up 4 bases and J gave up 5 bases; unmatched junction bases: 7. CDR3 loop: CASSSAGGPNEKLFF. Here the CDR3 DNA reads TGTGCCAGCAGTTCGGCAGGGGGTCCGAATGAAAAACTGTTTTTT.

The genes are TRBV20-1 and TRBJ2-3; 8 nucleotides match TRBD2. CDR3 length: 15 amino acids. V was pared by 3 bases and J by 0 bases, with 5 bases of the junction left unmatched. CDR1 DFQATT and CDR2 SNEGSKA come from the germline V gene (reference sequence). CDR3 protein: CSARHSGKSTDTQYF. CDR3 bases: TGCAGTGCTAGGCATAGCGGGAAAAGCACAGATACGCAGTATTTT.

The table lists this clonotype with a few counts. This sequence joins TRBV10-3 and TRBJ2-1; weak D call: TRBD2 (6 bases). Trimming took 10 bases from V and 5 from J, leaving 21 bases between them. The CDR3 runs to 15 residues. Germline V CDR1 and CDR2: ENHRY, SYGVKD. This chain's CDR3 is CATGSGALKDNEQFF. The DNA of the CDR3 is TGTGCCACTGGGTCGGGAGCGCTCAAGGACAATGAGCAGTTCTTC.

A few counts support this clonotype. The genes are TRBV6-1 and TRBJ2-5; D is possibly TRBD1 (6 bases). Trimming pared 6 bases from V and 7 bases from J, leaving 24 bases between. Germline lookup yields CDR1 MNHNS and CDR2 SASEGT. The CDR3 sequence is 16 residues long. Here the CDR3 reads CASSPRLDSRLGTQYF. Written as DNA, the CDR3 is TGTGCCAGCAGCCCTAGGCTGGACAGTCGGCTGGGGACCCAGTACTTC.

The gene calls are TRBV10-3 and TRBJ2-3; D assignment may be TRBD1 or TRBD2 (7 bases each). The germline gives CDR1 ENHRY, CDR2 SYGVKD. This CDR3 is 15 amino acids long. V was shortened by 2 bases and J by 0 bases, with 9 bases between the two germline ends. The CDR3 nucleotides are TGTGCCATCAGTGAGCAGGGGGGGAGCACAGATACGCAGTATTTT. Its translation is CAISEQGGSTDTQYF.